Listed below are T cell receptor beta chains from one sample, sequenced in a study of blood T cells in healthy people across ages. One entry per CDR3 protein, called by TCRdb with MiXCR from the 5' RACE reads. The sample contains approximately 2,000,000 distinct CDR3 sequences, about two fifths of which appear only once. Sequencing was done on a sample of blood. Receptors originate from a human donor in good health. Each CDR3 is given with its conserved first and last residue. The order of the fields is D gene, V gene, clone size, J gene, CDR3 DNA, CDR3 protein. A D gene is named only where the DNA matches it firmly. The size field is filled for only some rows; it gives once, few, many or a size class.

TRBD2	TRBV15	NA	TRBJ2-1	TGTGCCACCAGCATTCATAGCGGGGGGTACCACAATGAGCAGTTCTTC	CATSIHSGGYHNEQFF
NA	TRBV20-1	few	TRBJ2-3	TGCAGTGCCCAACTAAAATCGCAGTATTTT	CSAQLKSQYF
TRBD1	TRBV18	NA	TRBJ2-3	TGTGCCAGCTCCCACATGGGACAGCTCAGGACCCAGTATTTT	CASSHMGQLRTQYF
NA	TRBV5-1	NA	TRBJ1-1	TGCGCCAGCAGGACGACGGGGGCGGACACTGAAGCTTTCTTT	CASRTTGADTEAFF
TRBD2	TRBV5-1	NA	TRBJ2-1	TGCGCCAGCAGCTTGGTAGGGGACTACTCGTACAATGAGCAGTTCTTC	CASSLVGDYSYNEQFF
NA	TRBV7-2	many	TRBJ1-1	TGTGCCAGCAGCTCCTATTGGGTTGGCACTGAAGCTTTCTTT	CASSSYWVGTEAFF
NA	TRBV3-1	few	TRBJ2-1	TGTGCCAGCAGCCAAGAACAACGGTCGGGTGAGCAGTTCTTC	CASSQEQRSGEQFF
NA	TRBV7-2	NA	TRBJ1-4	TGTGCCAGCAGCTTATCTAGATACTATGAAAAACTGTTTTTT	CASSLSRYYEKLFF
NA	TRBV10-3	NA	TRBJ2-3	TGTGCCATCAGTGATCTAGCAGGTGCGGCAGATACGCAGTATTTT	CAISDLAGAADTQYF
TRBD2	TRBV6-1	NA	TRBJ2-1	TGTGCCAGCAGTGATAGCGGGGGGGCGACGAATGAGCAGTTCTTC	CASSDSGGATNEQFF
NA	TRBV4-3	NA	TRBJ2-7	TGCGCCAGCAGCCAAGAGGGGTCCTCGGGCGAGCAGTACTTC	CASSQEGSSGEQYF
NA	TRBV7-2	few	TRBJ2-4	TGTGCCAGCAGCTTGGGGGGCCTCGGCATTCAGTACTTC	CASSLGGLGIQYF
NA	TRBV28	NA	TRBJ2-7	TGTGCCAGCAGTGGGCCTTGGCGGGGGCGGTTCGACGAGCAGTACTTC	CASSGPWRGRFDEQYF
NA	TRBV9	few	TRBJ2-5	TGTGCCAGCAGCGTAGGGAACAGGGAAGAGACCCAGTACTTC	CASSVGNREETQYF
NA	TRBV4-3	NA	TRBJ1-6	TGCGCCAGCAGCCAAGAATGGACCTATAATTCACCCCTCCACTTT	CASSQEWTYNSPLHF
NA	TRBV5-5	few	TRBJ1-5	TGTGCCAGCAGCCACGGTGGGGGGAACGGCCAGCCCCAGCATTTT	CASSHGGGNGQPQHF
TRBD2	TRBV7-2	many	TRBJ2-5	TGTGCCAGCAGTTTAGCGGGGGGCCGAGAGACCCAGTACTTC	CASSLAGGRETQYF
NA	TRBV14	NA	TRBJ1-1	TGTGCCAGCAGCCAAGATCTACCGGGATGGAACACTGAAGCTTTCTTT	CASSQDLPGWNTEAFF
NA	TRBV10-3	NA	TRBJ1-6	TGTGCCATCAAAAGGACGGGCAATTCACCCCTCCACTTT	CAIKRTGNSPLHF